The source of this T cell receptor beta chain is a study of siplizumab effects on memory and regulatory T cells. The germline V gene encodes CDR1 ENHRY and CDR2 SYGVKD. V lost 0 bases and J lost 4, with 10 bases in between. The CDR3 has 15 residues. Study-level findings and limits: There appeared to be greater diversity in naive T cells than in memory cells, and naive T cells seemed major contributors to the alloresponse. The authors could not assign a naive or memory phenotype to roughly 75-97% of proliferating CD4+ or CD8+ clones.

Per sample, some 10^5 TCR templates were assayed. The table came from immunoSEQ multiplex PCR; TCRdb's copy has only in-frame clones and leaves some out. The data contain more than 95,000 clones, more than 85% of them seen just once; the ten biggest clones take up about 0.62%. The count of this clone is one. What it binds is unknown. The sequence was collected from a human donor in good health. J is TRBJ2-1 and V is TRBV10-3; a possible D gene is TRBD1 (5 bases). Input material: Tregs sorted from blood. The CDR3 DNA sequence: TGTGCCATCAGTGAGTCGACGGCAGGGTACAATGAGCAGTTCTTC. Encoded protein: CAISESTAGYNEQFF.